This T cell receptor beta chain is drawn from a study of human CD4 T cells and Enterobacteriaceae. Profiling relied on immunoSEQ multiplex PCR, and the TCRdb table lists in-frame clones only, not all of them. The sample gives tens of thousands of clones, 70% to 85% of which show up once; around 1.7% is in the top ten. Trimming stripped 4 bases from V and 4 bases from J, with 9 bases between. The CDR3 totals 13 residues. Germline values: CDR1 MNHNY, CDR2 SVGAGI (reference sequence). All CD4+ cells other than CD45RA+CCR7+CD95- naive cells were sorted as memory, over 95% pure. Healthy donor blood came from Swiss blood donation centers. Before sorting, cells positive for CD8, CD14, CD16, CD56, CD19 or bright CD25 were removed.

Material: memory CD4+ T cells from blood. The receptor was isolated from a human donor in good health. The chain combines TRBV6-6 with TRBJ2-3; D ambiguous. The CDR3 DNA reads as TGTGCCAGCAGTTCAGGTTCACCAGATACGCAGTATTTT. As protein: CASSSGSPDTQYF.